These 3 T cell receptor beta chains came from one sample sequenced in a study of OX40 agonist ivuxolimab in advanced cancers. Sequencing was performed with immunoSEQ multiplex PCR; in TCRdb, only in-frame clones are kept and a portion is missing. Altogether about 70,000 clones are present, roughly 92% being singletons, with the ten largest covering about 8.3%. Source: CD4+ or CD8+ T cells sorted from blood, taken in a trial of the OX40 agonist ivuxolimab. Receptors were obtained from an adult with an advanced solid tumor such as melanoma, head and neck, liver or kidney cancer.

The rearrangement uses TRBV27 and TRBJ2-7; 9 positions match TRBD1. CDR3 length equals 18 residues. V was clipped by 3 bases and J by 0 bases; unmatched bases: 12. Germline CDR1 reads MNHEY; CDR2 reads SMNVEV (reference sequence). CDR3 sequence (DNA): TGTGCCAGCAGTTTCCTCTTTTCACAGGGGGCGAGCTCCTACGAGCAGTACTTC. Amino acid sequence: CASSFLFSQGASSYEQYF.

The chain is built from TRBV5-6 and TRBJ2-5, with D perhaps given as TRBD1 or TRBD2 (5 bases each). This CDR3 contains 13 residues. CDR1 SGHDT and CDR2 YYEEEE come from the germline V gene. The V gene lost 0 bases and the J gene lost 10 bases, with 13 bases spanning the gap. The CDR3 spells CASSLATGGLQYF. DNA of the CDR3: TGTGCCAGCAGCTTGGCAACAGGCGGGCTCCAGTACTTC.

The chain joins TRBV18 to TRBJ1-2; 7 bases align to TRBD1. The J segment lost 8 bases and the V segment lost 5 bases, leaving 8 bases of the junction unmatched. CDR3 length: 13 amino acids. In germline, CDR1 is KGHSH, CDR2 LQKENI. This CDR3 reads CASSVQGLGGYTF. CDR3 in DNA: TGTGCCAGCTCAGTACAGGGGCTGGGCGGCTACACCTTC.